The next 26 T cell receptor beta chains were all read from a single sample in a study of cytotoxic CD8 clonotypes in ibrutinib-treated CLL. This table comes from immunoSEQ multiplex PCR, and its TCRdb copy is limited to in-frame clones, with some not included. Of about 68,000 clones in the sample, around nine tenths were seen once. The specimen was PBMCs, collected after 12 months of ibrutinib treatment. All receptors derive from a human donor with chronic lymphocytic leukemia.

J is TRBJ1-3 and V is TRBV27; perhaps TRBD1 as D (5 bases). The CDR3 has 15 residues. Germline V gene lookup returns CDR1 MNHEY and CDR2 SMNVEV (reference sequence). The V gene lost 6 bases and the J gene lost 0 bases, with 12 bases spanning the gap. For the CDR3, the DNA is TGTGCCAGCAGCCCGGCAGGGCCCTCTGGAAACACCATATATTTT. This sequence encodes CASSPAGPSGNTIYF.

V usage is TRBV5-4 and J usage is TRBJ2-2; the D gene is possibly TRBD2 (5 bases). Trimming took off 4 bases at V and 4 bases at J, with 14 bases between the two ends. The CDR3 contains 15 residues. CDR1 and CDR2 from the germline V gene are SGHNT and YYREEE (reference sequence). CDR3 sequence reads: CASSKRTRATGELFF. CDR3 nucleotides: TGTGCCAGCAGCAAGAGGACGAGGGCCACCGGGGAGCTGTTTTTT.

The J gene is TRBJ2-7, the V gene TRBV6-6; 7 bases are shared with TRBD2. The trim removed 7 bases at V and 2 bases at J, leaving 11 bases unmatched. The CDR3 loop spans 15 amino acids. CDR1 is MNHNY and CDR2 is SVGAGI in the germline V gene (reference sequence). CDR3 loop: CASIPGSGTTYEQYF. CDR3 bases: TGTGCCAGCATCCCGGGCAGCGGGACGACCTACGAGCAGTACTTC.

The V gene is TRBV29-1, the J gene TRBJ2-3; perhaps TRBD1 as D (6 bases). Trimming removed 7 bases at V and 14 bases at J, with 19 bases between. The germline V gene encodes CDR1 SQVTM and CDR2 ANQGSEA. The CDR3 runs 11 residues. The CDR3 loop is CSAEGTGPGYF. In DNA, the CDR3 is TGCAGCGCCGAAGGTACAGGGCCAGGGTATTTT.

The rearrangement uses TRBV5-1 and TRBJ2-5; 12 bases match TRBD2. The assigned J gene may be wrong: the sequence end matches TRBJ2-7 better. This CDR3 is built from 15 residues. The germline CDR1 and CDR2 sequences are SGHRS and YFSETQ. The CDR3 loop reads CASSPGLAGSYEQYF. The CDR3 bases are TGCGCCAGCAGCCCGGGACTAGCGGGTAGTTACGAGCAGTACTTC.

The chain couples TRBV5-4 to TRBJ1-2, with 8 bases fitting TRBD1. The CDR3 loop spans 14 amino acids. Germline values: CDR1 SGHNT, CDR2 YYREEE (reference sequence). J lost 7 bases, V lost 4 bases, and 9 bases had no gene match. This chain's CDR3 is CASSLETGASGYTF. For the CDR3, the DNA is TGTGCCAGCAGCCTCGAGACAGGGGCGAGTGGCTACACCTTC.

This chain joins TRBV27 and TRBJ2-3; a possible D gene is TRBD2 (6 bases). This CDR3 spans 14 amino acids. V was cut by 8 bases and J by 4 bases, with 16 bases left in between. CDR1 is MNHEY and CDR2 is SMNVEV in the germline V gene (reference sequence). CDR3 DNA sequence: TGTGCCAGCCGACTAGAGTTCGGTGCAGATACGCAGTATTTT. This encodes CASRLEFGADTQYF.

This clone was counted a single time. The CDR3 end shows no conserved phenylalanine or tryptophan, and so a read error is likely. The chain has TRBV6-6 and TRBJ1-1; D unclear. V lost 0 bases and J lost 1, with 6 bases in between. This CDR3 is 14 amino acids long. The germline CDR1 and CDR2 sequences are MNHNY and SVGAGI (reference sequence). The CDR3 spells CASSYSGGNTEAFS. The CDR3 region has the DNA TGTGCCAGCAGTTACTCGGGCGGGAACACTGAAGCTTTCTCT.

This chain uses TRBV4-2 with TRBJ2-1, with D possibly being TRBD1 or TRBD2 (5 bases each). The V gene's germline CDR1 is LGHNA and CDR2 YNFKEQ. The CDR3 contains 16 residues. The V gene lost 0 bases and the J gene lost 3 bases, with 12 bases spanning the gap. Here the CDR3 DNA reads TGTGCCAGCAGCCAAGAGAGGGGAGAAAACTACAATGAGCAGTTCTTC. Its translation: CASSQERGENYNEQFF.

The chain uses TRBV19 and TRBJ2-1; 8 bases align to TRBD1. This CDR3 contains 15 residues. V dropped 9 bases and J dropped 4; count of bases not matched to a gene: 11. Germline V CDR1 and CDR2: LNHDA, SQIVND (reference sequence). The CDR3 DNA reads TGTGCCAGCAGTCAGCGCAGGGGGCCGTACAATGAGCAGTTCTTC. Its protein is CASSQRRGPYNEQFF.

V usage is TRBV19 and J usage is TRBJ2-4; D may match TRBD1 or TRBD2 (5 bases each). The CDR3 consists of 18 residues. V lost 6 bases to trimming and J lost 2 bases, with 23 bases between them. Germline V gene data show CDR1 as LNHDA and CDR2 as SQIVND (reference sequence). The DNA of the CDR3 is TGTGCCAGTAGGGCCCTTTCGGGGCGCCAAGGGCCCAAAAACATTCAGTACTTC. Translation: CASRALSGRQGPKNIQYF.

This clone was counted once. The genes are TRBV11-3 and TRBJ2-1, with a tentative D call TRBD2 (5 bases). V dropped 2 bases and J dropped 3 bases, with 14 bases sitting between them. The germline gives CDR1 SGHNT, CDR2 YENEEA. The CDR3 loop spans 16 amino acids. CDR3 bases: TGTGCCAGCAGCTTACGGTCGCTAGCCGACTACAATGAGCAGTTCTTC. Translating gives CASSLRSLADYNEQFF. The full variable domain, in which reference TRBV11-3 and TRBJ2-1 provide the parts outside the CDR3, is EAGVVQSPRYKIIEKKQPVAFWCNPISGHNTLYWYLQNLGQGPELLIRYENEEAVDDSQLPKDRFSAERLKGVDSTLKIQPAELGDSAVYLCASSLRSLADYNEQFFGPGTRLTVL.

The rearrangement joins TRBV7-3 to TRBJ2-1; TRBD2 matches at 12 bases. This CDR3 spans 19 amino acids. The V and J ends lost 0 bases and 4 bases, in that order; junction bases with no gene match: 10. From germline, CDR1 is SGHTA and CDR2 FQGTGA. CDR3 region: CASSLTSSASGRGYNEQFF. The CDR3 DNA is TGTGCCAGCAGCTTAACTTCCTCTGCTAGCGGGAGGGGTTACAATGAGCAGTTCTTC.

The chain recombines TRBV18 with TRBJ1-1; maybe TRBD1 (6 bases). The CDR3 is 14 amino acids. The germline gives CDR1 KGHSH, CDR2 LQKENI. V lost 1 base and J lost 3, with 9 bases in between. The CDR3 protein is CASSPHPGDTEAFF. CDR3 DNA: TGTGCCAGCTCACCACATCCAGGGGACACTGAAGCTTTCTTT.

This clone was detected a few times. The J gene is TRBJ2-1, the V gene TRBV9; 10 nucleotides align to TRBD2. Germline CDR1 reads SGDLS; CDR2 reads YYNGEE. CDR3 length: 17 residues. V shed 3 bases, J shed 3 bases, and the junction held 9 bases outside the gene matches. The CDR3 DNA reads TGTGCCAGCAGCGGGTCGCTAGCGGGAGATAACTACAATGAGCAGTTCTTC. It encodes CASSGSLAGDNYNEQFF.

This clone is a singleton in its sample. The CDR3, as DNA: TGTGCCAGCAGCTTAGCTAGCGGCCAAGAGACCCAGTACTTC. Translated, it gives CASSLASGQETQYF. The chain has TRBV5-4 and TRBJ2-5; 7 nucleotides align to TRBD2. The CDR3 runs 14 residues. CDR1 and CDR2 (germline): SGHNT, YYREEE (reference sequence). V trimming: 2 bases; J trimming: 1 base; junction bases outside the gene matches: 2.

The chain has TRBV7-8 and TRBJ2-5; 9 bases align to TRBD2. V lost 2 bases to trimming and J lost 5 bases; unmatched junction nucleotides: 6. This CDR3 is 15 amino acids long. CDR1 SGHVS and CDR2 FQNEAQ come from the germline V gene. CDR3 in DNA: TGTGCCAGCAGCTTATCTGGACTAGCGCTGGAGACCCAGTACTTC. Translating it yields CASSLSGLALETQYF.

The chain employs TRBV28 and TRBJ1-1; 7 bases align to TRBD1. Germline V gene data show CDR1 as MDHEN and CDR2 as SYDVKM. The CDR3 extends over 14 amino acids. V trimming: 8 bases; J trimming: 5 bases; junction bases outside the gene matches: 11. The CDR3: CASSSTGLGTEAFF. CDR3 nucleotides: TGTGCCAGCTCGTCGACAGGGCTTGGGACTGAAGCTTTCTTT.

The chain combines TRBV7-2 with TRBJ2-7; 13 nucleotides agree with TRBD2. CDR3 length: 19 residues. The V and J ends lost 5 bases and 4 bases, in that order; junction bases with no gene match: 17. The germline gives CDR1 SGHTA, CDR2 FQGNSA. CDR3 sequence reads: CASSVSFTGLAGVGYEQYF. The CDR3 coding sequence is TGTGCCAGCAGCGTATCTTTCACCGGACTAGCGGGAGTCGGGTACGAGCAGTACTTC.

J is TRBJ2-7 and V is TRBV6-1; TRBD1 aligns across 7 bases. The length of the CDR3 is 16 residues. V was pared by 4 bases and J by 3 bases, with 12 bases of the junction left unmatched. Germline V gives CDR1 MNHNS, CDR2 SASEGT. CDR3 in amino acids: CASSGTGPGWIYEQYF. CDR3 coding DNA: TGTGCCAGCAGTGGGACAGGCCCCGGATGGATCTACGAGCAGTACTTC.

The chain combines TRBV10-3 with TRBJ1-2; weak D call: TRBD1 (6 bases). This CDR3 spans 17 amino acids. Germline values: CDR1 ENHRY, CDR2 SYGVKD. V lost 4 bases and J lost 0, with 18 bases in between. CDR3 protein: CAISGTTAGESNYGYTF. In nucleotides, the CDR3 is TGTGCCATCAGTGGTACCACCGCAGGGGAATCTAACTATGGCTACACCTTC.

CDR3 nucleotides: TGTGCCAGCAGTTTAATTTCGCGGGGTACCTCCTCGGACGAGCAGTACTTC. It yields the protein CASSLISRGTSSDEQYF. J is TRBJ2-7 and V is TRBV27; weak D call: TRBD2 (6 bases). Trimming left V 2 bases short and J 5 bases short, with 22 bases between. The V gene's germline CDR1 is MNHEY and CDR2 SMNVEV (reference sequence). CDR3 length equals 17 residues.

This rearrangement joins TRBV19 to TRBJ2-1; D is perhaps TRBD1 or TRBD2 (6 bases each). Trimming removed 7 bases from V and 4 bases from J, with 20 bases in between. From germline, CDR1 is LNHDA and CDR2 SQIVND (reference sequence). CDR3 length: 16 residues. CDR3 in amino acids: CASTQGTLPPYNEQFF. The CDR3, as DNA: TGTGCCAGTACCCAGGGGACTCTACCCCCATACAATGAGCAGTTCTTC.

V is TRBV20-1 and J is TRBJ2-7; no clear D. V was trimmed by 3 bases and J by 8 bases, leaving 11 bases between them. The CDR3 consists of 11 residues. Per the germline V gene, CDR1 is DFQATT and CDR2 is SNEGSKA (reference sequence). This CDR3 reads CSASFGRQQYF. The DNA of the CDR3 is TGCAGTGCTAGCTTTGGCCGTCAGCAGTACTTC.

This rearrangement joins TRBV7-3 to TRBJ2-2, with D tentatively TRBD2 (6 bases). The ends were cut back, 8 bases at V and 2 bases at J, with 12 bases in the middle. The germline CDR1 and CDR2 sequences are SGHTA and FQGTGA. The length of the CDR3 is 14 residues. The CDR3 reads CASAVGTNTGELFF. The CDR3 DNA reads TGTGCCAGCGCCGTCGGGACTAACACCGGGGAGCTGTTTTTT.

The V gene is TRBV7-8, the J gene TRBJ1-5; D unclear. The V and J ends lost 5 bases and 4 bases respectively, with 15 bases between them. This CDR3 contains 15 residues. CDR1 is SGHVS, CDR2 FQNEAQ, per germline. The CDR3 here is CASSRLDQRNQPQHF. The DNA of the CDR3 is TGTGCCAGCAGCCGCCTCGACCAGCGAAATCAGCCCCAGCATTTT.